Following are 22 T cell receptor beta chains from one sample sequenced in a study of regulatory T cells in long-lasting Graves disease (dated by TCRdb to about 2021). Library construction relied on multiplex PCR. Instrument on record: Illumina HiSeq 4000. To build TCR beta libraries, CDR3 regions were amplified by Arm-PCR using iRepertoire HTBI primers. TCRdb trimmed the raw reads at Q25, called clones with MiXCR and kept productive beta chains. Every distinct CDR3 protein forms one entry, paired with its most common genes and DNA. For this sample the table gives a few hundred thousand distinct CDR3 sequences, of which over 15% were detected only once. The ten largest make up about 32% of the sample. The time point label of this sample denotes: newly diagnosed GD, antithyroid drugs for less than 3 months. RNA was extracted from PBMCs in TRIzol for both TCR sequencing and RNA sequencing. These data were also filed under a second study, of T cells in Graves' hyperthyroidism and ophthalmopathy.

The input for sequencing was peripheral blood mononuclear cells (PBMCs), taken at new diagnosis, from a patient treated with antithyroid drugs. The receptor set was obtained from a man aged 40-50 years with Graves disease. Donor details come from another sample of the same person, matched by shared clones.

This clonotype was picked up many times. The gene calls are TRBV9 and TRBJ1-1; D perhaps matches TRBD1 (6 bases). This CDR3 contains 13 residues. Trimming pared 1 base from V and 6 bases from J, leaving 10 bases between. CDR1 and CDR2 (germline): SGDLS, YYNGEE. CDR3 in DNA: TGTGCCAGCAGCGTAACAGGGTCGTCTGAAGCTTTCTTT. Its translation is CASSVTGSSEAFF.

This clonotype has ten or more counts. CDR3: CASSPPRDYVSTDTQYF. As DNA, the CDR3 is TGTGCCAGCAGTCCACCCCGGGACTACGTTTCTACAGATACGCAGTATTTT. The chain combines TRBV2 with TRBJ2-3; TRBD2 agrees at 7 bases. Germline CDR1 is SNHLY and CDR2 is FYNNEI. CDR3 size: 17 residues. V lost 5 bases and J lost 3; bases outside the gene matches: 14.

The chain joins TRBV28 to TRBJ2-3, with 9 bases fitting TRBD1. The V gene's germline CDR1 is MDHEN and CDR2 SYDVKM. J was trimmed by 4 bases and V by 5 bases; bases with no gene match: 7. The CDR3 is 15 residues long. CDR3 coding DNA: TGTGCCAGCAGTATACCGGGACAGGGCGCAGATACGCAGTATTTT. Its protein is CASSIPGQGADTQYF.

V and J are TRBV6-2 or TRBV6-3 and TRBJ2-3, with D possibly TRBD1 on 6 matching bases. Germline values: CDR1 MNHEY, CDR2 SVGEGT. Deletions cut 6 bases from V and 4 bases from J, with 14 bases between. The CDR3 length is 14 residues. Written as DNA, the CDR3 is TGTGCCAGCAGGCAGGGGTGGAGCGCAGATACGCAGTATTTT. It is translated as CASRQGWSADTQYF.

This clonotype was found many times. The chain couples TRBV7-9 to TRBJ2-1; D possibly uses TRBD1 or TRBD2 (5 bases each). Between the trimmed V and J ends, which lost 4 bases and 10 bases, there was a span of 11 bases. The V gene's germline CDR1 is SEHNR and CDR2 FQNEAQ (reference sequence). The CDR3 runs 12 residues. CDR3 bases: TGTGCCAGCAGCTGGGGTGGGGGAGAGCAGTTCTTC. Its translation is CASSWGGGEQFF.

This clonotype was counted ten times or more. DNA for the CDR3: TGTGCCAGCTTAGGGGGGGAGACCCAGTACTTC. The encoded protein is CASLGGETQYF. This chain connects TRBV12-3 or TRBV12-4 to TRBJ2-5; D may match TRBD1 or TRBD2 (6 bases each). V lost 8 bases to trimming and J lost 5 bases, with 9 bases between them. The CDR3 runs 11 residues.

This clonotype was detected many times. The V gene is TRBV4-2, the J gene TRBJ2-7; D ambiguous. Per the germline V gene, CDR1 is LGHNA and CDR2 is YNFKEQ. The CDR3 is made up of 13 amino acids. The ends were cut back, 0 bases at V and 7 bases at J, with 10 bases in the middle. Here the CDR3 reads CASSQDIGREQYF. CDR3 nucleotide sequence: TGTGCCAGCAGCCAAGACATAGGGCGGGAGCAGTACTTC.

At least ten counts were recorded for this clonotype. This chain uses TRBV6-2 or TRBV6-3 with TRBJ2-1; D is ambiguous. Trimming shortened V by 0 bases and J by 15 bases, and 21 bases separated the two germline ends. CDR1 and CDR2 (germline): MNHEY, SVGEGT. This CDR3 has 15 amino acids. This CDR3 is CASSYSIVVGKHWFF. The CDR3 nucleotides are TGTGCCAGCAGTTACTCGATAGTTGTGGGCAAGCACTGGTTCTTC.

This clonotype was picked up many times. This sequence joins TRBV2 and TRBJ1-3; TRBD1 aligns across 8 bases. Per germline, CDR1 SNHLY and CDR2 FYNNEI. CDR3 length equals 16 residues. The V segment lost 0 bases and the J segment 4 bases; nucleotides outside the gene matches: 5. The CDR3: CASSEARTGYGNTIYF. The CDR3 bases are TGTGCCAGCAGTGAAGCCAGGACAGGGTACGGAAACACCATATATTTT.

V gene TRBV28 combines with J gene TRBJ2-3, with 8 bases lining up with TRBD2. Germline CDR1 reads MDHEN; CDR2 reads SYDVKM. There are 15 residues in the CDR3. The trim removed 5 bases at V and 2 bases at J, leaving 6 bases unmatched. CDR3 loop: CASSVLAEITDTQYF. The DNA of the CDR3 is TGTGCCAGCAGTGTACTAGCGGAGATCACAGATACGCAGTATTTT.

This clonotype was seen repeatedly, ten times or more. The gene calls are TRBV5-1 and TRBJ2-3, with 9 positions matching TRBD2. J lost 6 bases, V lost 1 base, and 9 bases had no gene match. Germline CDR1 is SGHRS and CDR2 is YFSETQ. The CDR3 spans 16 residues. The CDR3 loop is CASSLLRGGGKDTQYF. The CDR3 DNA reads as TGCGCCAGCAGCTTGCTGCGGGGGGGCGGGAAGGATACGCAGTATTTT.

The chain links TRBV5-1 to TRBJ1-4; D might be TRBD1 (5 bases). V was trimmed by 1 base and J by 3 bases, leaving 13 bases between them. The CDR3 covers 16 residues. In germline, CDR1 is SGHRS, CDR2 YFSETQ. The chain's CDR3 is CASSLLGGNSNEKLFF. DNA of the CDR3: TGCGCCAGCAGCTTGTTGGGGGGGAACTCTAATGAAAAACTGTTTTTT.

This clonotype has just a few counts. CDR3 nucleotides: TGCAGCGTTACTAGGGGACAGATGTCCTACGAGCAGTACTTC. Translated, it gives CSVTRGQMSYEQYF. This chain joins TRBV29-1 and TRBJ2-7, with TRBD1 identical over 7 bases. V shed 5 bases and J 1 base; nucleotides not matched to a gene: 8. CDR3 size: 14 residues. Germline V gene data show CDR1 as SQVTM and CDR2 as ANQGSEA.

The sample holds many counts of this clonotype. This chain joins TRBV6-1 and TRBJ2-5; 7 bases map to TRBD1. The CDR3 covers 14 residues. Losses at the gene ends were 6 bases for V and 3 bases for J; bases not matched to a gene: 7. CDR1 MNHNS and CDR2 SASEGT come from the germline V gene. CDR3 sequence: CASSDTGEEETQYF. CDR3 DNA: TGTGCCAGCAGCGACACAGGGGAAGAAGAGACCCAGTACTTC.

The rearrangement links TRBV10-3 to TRBJ1-3; D is undetermined. V lost 7 bases and J lost 0, with 7 bases in between. CDR1 ENHRY and CDR2 SYGVKD come from the germline V gene. This CDR3 has 13 amino acids. The chain's CDR3 is CAIKRSSGNTIYF. CDR3 coding DNA: TGTGCCATCAAAAGATCCTCTGGAAACACCATATATTTT.

This clonotype was observed at least ten times. CDR3 loop: CSARLQSYEQYF. CDR3 DNA: TGCAGTGCTCGCCTTCAGTCATACGAGCAGTACTTC. This chain links TRBV20-1 with TRBJ2-7; the D is unclear. The CDR3 covers 12 residues. V lost 5 bases and J 4 bases, leaving 12 bases between the germline ends. Germline V gives CDR1 DFQATT, CDR2 SNEGSKA (reference sequence).

Only a few counts were recorded for this clonotype. Written as DNA, the CDR3 is TGTGCCAGCAGCAATAGACTAGGGGCAACCGGGGAGCTGTTTTTT. Its translation is CASSNRLGATGELFF. The chain uses TRBV11-2 and TRBJ2-2, with D perhaps matching TRBD2 (6 bases). This CDR3 is built from 15 residues. V dropped 5 bases and J dropped 5 bases, with 15 bases sitting between them. Looked up from germline, CDR1 is SGHAT and CDR2 is FQNNGV.

This chain links TRBV11-2 with TRBJ1-5; 10 positions match TRBD1. Germline CDR1 and CDR2: SGHAT and FQNNGV. This CDR3 contains 17 residues. After removal of 1 base from V and 5 bases from J, the junction contained 8 bases not matched to a gene. The CDR3 DNA reads as TGTGCCAGCAGCTTAGGGTCGGCCGGGACAGGGGATCAGCCCCAGCATTTT. Protein: CASSLGSAGTGDQPQHF.

This clonotype has ten or more counts. V is TRBV18 and J is TRBJ1-2, with D tentatively TRBD1 (5 bases). V was cut by 2 bases and J by 4 bases, with 11 bases left in between. Germline loops: CDR1 KGHSH, CDR2 LQKENI. The CDR3 loop spans 14 amino acids. CDR3 DNA sequence: TGTGCCAGCTCACCATTAGGGGCCGGCTATGGCTACACCTTC. This translates into CASSPLGAGYGYTF.

This clonotype was seen many times. The chain uses TRBV10-1 and TRBJ2-7, with D possibly being TRBD1 or TRBD2 (5 bases each). This CDR3 spans 15 amino acids. Trimming removed 4 bases from V and 0 bases from J, with 13 bases in between. Germline loops: CDR1 WNHNN, CDR2 SYGVQD (reference sequence). CDR3 protein: CASSGGTMDSYEQYF. The CDR3 nucleotides read TGCGCCAGCAGTGGAGGGACCATGGACTCCTACGAGCAGTACTTC.

In this sample, this clonotype turned up a few times. This chain connects TRBV6-2 or TRBV6-3 to TRBJ2-6, with TRBD1 identical over 12 bases. The V gene end was trimmed by 5 bases and the J gene end by 0 bases; junction bases not matched to a gene: 8. This CDR3 is built from 19 residues. Germline values: CDR1 MNHEY, CDR2 SVGEGT. CDR3 coding DNA: TGTGCCAGCAGTGAACGGGACAGGGGGCTAATCTCTGGGGCCAACGTCCTGACTTTC. Translation gives CASSERDRGLISGANVLTF.

This clonotype was observed a few times. The gene calls are TRBV6-1 and TRBJ2-3, with D unresolved. Trimming pared 1 base from V and 2 bases from J, leaving 4 bases between. The V gene's germline CDR1 is MNHNS and CDR2 SASEGT. CDR3 length equals 13 residues. CDR3 loop: CASSEVYTDTQYF. In DNA form, the CDR3 reads TGTGCCAGCAGTGAAGTGTACACAGATACGCAGTATTTT.